Included here is one T cell receptor beta chain sequence, with context. Its antigen is not identified. The data belong to a study of a mutant IDH1 vaccine in newly diagnosed glioma. Study information: Treated patients comprised around 62% males and roughly 40% females, mean age roughly 43 years. Patients got radiotherapy, temozolomide, or both beforehand, and most got both. Study observations and caveats: With respect to changes in top peripheral T cell clonotypes, pseudoprogression seemed unrelated.

This CDR3 comprises 11 residues. In germline, CDR1 is DFQATT, CDR2 SNEGSKA (reference sequence). The germline V and J ends were trimmed by 6 bases and 4 bases, with 8 bases remaining between them. Produced via immunoSEQ multiplex PCR; TCRdb's table is partial and in-frame only. Of around 87,000 clones in the sample, around 82% were seen once. Time point in this sample: baseline, week 1 (first vaccination visit). The sample's treatment: pre-vaccination baseline after standard-of-care therapy. Donors had new IDH1-mutant astrocytomas of WHO grade 3 or 4 (ATRX-lost). The chain carries TRBV20-1 and TRBJ2-3; no clear D gene. The material was PBMCs, obtained from a glioma patient treated with radiotherapy, temozolomide or both. The TCR originated in a woman aged 45-65 years with glioma. CDR3: CSALGSDTQYF. For the CDR3, the DNA is TGCAGTGCCCTAGGGTCAGATACGCAGTATTTT.